A selection of T cell receptor beta chains follows, all from one sample in a study of OX40 agonist ivuxolimab in advanced cancers. Generated by immunoSEQ multiplex PCR, the TCRdb table keeps only in-frame clones and is missing some. The table lists 80,000 or so clones, about 85% of them singletons, with 1.5% to 2% in the top ten. The source material was CD4+ or CD8+ T cells sorted from blood, sampled in a trial of the OX40 agonist ivuxolimab. The receptors here all came from an adult with an advanced solid tumor such as melanoma, head and neck, liver or kidney cancer. Both conserved end residues are part of each CDR3. Fields, in order: CDR3 protein, CDR3 DNA, D gene, V gene, clone size, J gene. D genes are given only for firm matches. A row's size may be missing; if present it is once, few, many or a size class.

CDR3aa: CASSADRGANYGYTF; CDR3nt: TGTGCCAGCAGCGCCGACAGGGGTGCTAACTATGGCTACACCTTC; d_gene: TRBD1; v_gene: TRBV5-6; abundance: NA; j_gene: TRBJ1-2
CDR3aa: CASTPGTSGRLWETQYF; CDR3nt: TGTGCCAGTACCCCTGGGACTAGCGGGAGACTTTGGGAGACCCAGTACTTC; d_gene: TRBD2; v_gene: TRBV19; abundance: once; j_gene: TRBJ2-5
CDR3aa: CASSLRTGEAFF; CDR3nt: TGTGCCAGCAGCTTACGGACAGGGGAAGCTTTCTTT; d_gene: TRBD1; v_gene: TRBV11-3; abundance: NA; j_gene: TRBJ1-1
CDR3aa: CASSGDLSGIQYF; CDR3nt: TGTGCCAGCAGCGGGGACTTAAGCGGCATTCAGTACTTC; d_gene: NA; v_gene: TRBV2; abundance: medium-sized; j_gene: TRBJ2-4
CDR3aa: CASSSGGTASPGELFF; CDR3nt: TGTGCCAGCAGCTCTGGGGGGACCGCCAGCCCCGGGGAGCTGTTTTTT; d_gene: NA; v_gene: TRBV7-2; abundance: NA; j_gene: TRBJ2-2
CDR3aa: CASSLRSGSRDTQYF; CDR3nt: TGTGCCAGCAGCTTGAGAAGCGGGAGTAGAGATACGCAGTATTTT; d_gene: TRBD2; v_gene: TRBV5-8; abundance: NA; j_gene: TRBJ2-3
CDR3aa: CASSLQGAGNTIYF; CDR3nt: TGCGCCAGCAGCTTACAGGGGGCTGGAAACACCATATATTTT; d_gene: TRBD1; v_gene: TRBV5-1; abundance: NA; j_gene: TRBJ1-3
CDR3aa: CSVDSDGSDTQYF; CDR3nt: TGCAGCGTTGATTCGGACGGCTCGGATACGCAGTATTTT; d_gene: NA; v_gene: TRBV29-1; abundance: NA; j_gene: TRBJ2-3
CDR3aa: CASSIDQGRRAPLHF; CDR3nt: TGTGCCAGTAGTATAGATCAAGGCCGACGGGCACCCCTCCACTTT; d_gene: NA; v_gene: TRBV19; abundance: NA; j_gene: TRBJ1-6
CDR3aa: CASSKSTGENEQFF; CDR3nt: TGTGCCAGCAGCAAGTCAACAGGGGAGAATGAGCAGTTCTTC; d_gene: TRBD1; v_gene: TRBV7-8; abundance: NA; j_gene: TRBJ2-1
CDR3aa: CASSSTRTGELFF; CDR3nt: TGTGCCAGCTCATCAACACGGACCGGGGAGCTGTTTTTT; d_gene: NA; v_gene: TRBV18; abundance: NA; j_gene: TRBJ2-2
CDR3aa: CSVEGGTDTQYF; CDR3nt: TGCAGCGTTGAGGGGGGCACAGATACGCAGTATTTT; d_gene: NA; v_gene: TRBV29-1; abundance: NA; j_gene: TRBJ2-3
CDR3aa: CASSLVGQLAYEQYF; CDR3nt: TGTGCCAGCAGCTTAGTGGGACAGCTAGCCTACGAGCAGTACTTC; d_gene: TRBD1; v_gene: TRBV7-2; abundance: NA; j_gene: TRBJ2-7
CDR3aa: CASSPGTSGHQETQYF; CDR3nt: TGCGCCAGCAGCCCGGGGACTAGCGGTCACCAAGAGACCCAGTACTTC; d_gene: TRBD2; v_gene: TRBV5-1; abundance: NA; j_gene: TRBJ2-5
CDR3aa: CASSPTGTYGYTF; CDR3nt: TGTGCCAGCAGTCCTACCGGGACCTATGGCTACACCTTC; d_gene: NA; v_gene: TRBV7-3; abundance: NA; j_gene: TRBJ1-2
CDR3aa: CATSGLTGLISGYTF; CDR3nt: TGTGCCACCAGCGGCCTCACAGGGTTAATCTCGGGCTACACCTTC; d_gene: NA; v_gene: TRBV2; abundance: NA; j_gene: TRBJ1-2
CDR3aa: CASSGTVTDTQYF; CDR3nt: TGTGCCAGCAGTGGGACAGTCACAGATACGCAGTATTTT; d_gene: TRBD1; v_gene: TRBV28; abundance: NA; j_gene: TRBJ2-3
CDR3aa: CASSSGLGSRYNEQFF; CDR3nt: TGTGCCAGCAGCTCTGGACTAGGGTCGAGGTACAATGAGCAGTTCTTC; d_gene: TRBD2; v_gene: TRBV11-2; abundance: NA; j_gene: TRBJ2-1
CDR3aa: CASSYGRTGGTYGYTF; CDR3nt: TGTGCCAGCAGTTACGGGAGGACAGGGGGCACCTATGGCTACACCTTC; d_gene: TRBD1; v_gene: TRBV6-5; abundance: NA; j_gene: TRBJ1-2
CDR3aa: CASSRPPGVVYEQYF; CDR3nt: TGTGCCAGCTCACGTCCCCCGGGAGTGGTCTACGAGCAGTACTTC; d_gene: NA; v_gene: TRBV18; abundance: NA; j_gene: TRBJ2-7
CDR3aa: CASSLRQSNTEAFF; CDR3nt: TGTGCCAGCAGTTTACGGCAGTCGAACACTGAAGCTTTCTTT; d_gene: NA; v_gene: TRBV27; abundance: few; j_gene: TRBJ1-1
CDR3aa: CASSPSPPGLGYTF; CDR3nt: TGTGCCAGCAGTCCCAGTCCCCCCGGCCTTGGCTACACCTTC; d_gene: NA; v_gene: TRBV28; abundance: NA; j_gene: TRBJ1-2
CDR3aa: CASSSPQGGRVSNEQFF; CDR3nt: TGTGCCAGCAGCTCTCCCCAAGGGGGCAGGGTAAGCAATGAGCAGTTCTTC; d_gene: TRBD1; v_gene: TRBV7-3; abundance: NA; j_gene: TRBJ2-1
CDR3aa: CASSTSSYNEQFF; CDR3nt: TGTGCCAGCAGCACAAGCTCCTACAATGAGCAGTTCTTC; d_gene: NA; v_gene: TRBV2; abundance: NA; j_gene: TRBJ2-1
CDR3aa: CASSPGTGRYEQYF; CDR3nt: TGTGCCAGCAGTCCCGGGACAGGGAGGTACGAGCAGTACTTC; d_gene: TRBD1; v_gene: TRBV5-4; abundance: NA; j_gene: TRBJ2-7
CDR3aa: CAISESNVLVAIPKNYGYTF; CDR3nt: TGTGCCATCAGTGAGTCGAATGTACTGGTAGCCATACCCAAAAACTATGGCTACACCTTC; d_gene: NA; v_gene: TRBV10-3; abundance: NA; j_gene: TRBJ1-2
CDR3aa: CASSPGQGAGEQYF; CDR3nt: TGTGCCAGTAGCCCTGGACAGGGGGCGGGGGAGCAGTACTTC; d_gene: TRBD1; v_gene: TRBV19; abundance: NA; j_gene: TRBJ2-7